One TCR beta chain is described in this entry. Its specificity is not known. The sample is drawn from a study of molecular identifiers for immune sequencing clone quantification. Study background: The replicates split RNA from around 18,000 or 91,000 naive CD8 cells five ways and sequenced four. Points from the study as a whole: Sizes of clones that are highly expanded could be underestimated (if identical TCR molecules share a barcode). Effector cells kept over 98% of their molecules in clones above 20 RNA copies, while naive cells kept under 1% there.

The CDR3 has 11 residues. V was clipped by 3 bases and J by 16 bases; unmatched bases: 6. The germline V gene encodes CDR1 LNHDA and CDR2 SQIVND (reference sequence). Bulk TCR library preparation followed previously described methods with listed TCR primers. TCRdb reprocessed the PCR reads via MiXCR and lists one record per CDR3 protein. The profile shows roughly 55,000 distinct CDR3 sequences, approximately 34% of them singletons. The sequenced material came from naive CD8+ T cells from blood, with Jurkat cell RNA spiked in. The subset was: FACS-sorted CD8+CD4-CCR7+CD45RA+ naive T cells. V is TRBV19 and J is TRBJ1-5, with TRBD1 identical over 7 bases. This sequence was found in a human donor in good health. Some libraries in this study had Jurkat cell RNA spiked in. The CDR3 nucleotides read TGTGCCAGTAGTATGGCCGGGACAGAACATTTT. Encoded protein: CASSMAGTEHF.